This T cell receptor beta chain came from a study of T cell responses to AZD1222 COVID-19 vaccine. The CDR3 is 11 residues long. Germline CDR1 and CDR2: GTSNPN and SVGIG (reference sequence). The V and J ends lost 6 bases and 11 bases respectively, with 16 bases between them. The protocol was immunoSEQ multiplex PCR, while the TCRdb copy is restricted to in-frame clones and leaves out a portion. The table has over 150,000 clones, roughly 91% seen once; the top ten hold under 1.1%. This TCR derives from an adult who received the MenACWY meningococcal vaccine as a control. V and J are TRBV30 and TRBJ1-1, with D hard to call. The source was peripheral blood, collected 28 days after the second dose of the MenACWY control vaccine. The CDR3 sequence is CACSLGARAFF. Written as DNA, the CDR3 is TGTGCCTGCTCGTTGGGTGCTCGGGCTTTCTTT.